The clone carrying this TCR beta chain appeared once. The table came from immunoSEQ multiplex PCR; TCRdb's copy has only in-frame clones and leaves some out. The data contain 190,000 or so clones, approximately 78% of them singletons. The Seattle site enrolled patients during active infection and followed them longitudinally. The data derive from a study of blood T cell repertoires in COVID-19. Trimming cost V 2 bases and J 3 bases, with 13 bases left between them. The CDR3 extends over 16 amino acids. Germline lookup yields CDR1 SGHVS and CDR2 FQNEAQ. This sequence joins TRBV7-8 and TRBJ2-2; tentatively, D is TRBD2 (6 bases). Sequencing was done on a sample of peripheral blood. This TCR came from an elderly woman with COVID-19, enrolled during active disease. The CDR3 sequence: CASSLSAGFYTGELFF. CDR3 sequence (DNA): TGTGCCAGCAGCTTATCGGCGGGGTTTTACACCGGGGAGCTGTTTTTT.